This T cell receptor beta chain was sequenced for a study of blood T cell repertoires in COVID-19. About the study: COVID-19 samples from acute and convalescent phases originated in the United States, Italy and Spain.

Study processing details: Reference gene primer amplification gave nucleated cell count estimates. TCRdb's table, derived via immunoSEQ multiplex PCR, lists solely in-frame clones and lacks some. That table is the source of V, J and clone size, and D and trimming were worked out from the DNA. The sample contains around 220,000 clones, 65% to 90% of which appear only once. Germline assignment: CDR1 SGHTA and CDR2 FQGTGA. The CDR3 runs 13 residues. V shed 5 bases, J shed 15 bases, and the junction held 10 bases outside the gene matches. The chain combines TRBV7-3 with TRBJ1-6, with 7 bases identical to TRBD1. The TCR sequence derives from a man aged 50 or older with acute or convalescent COVID-19. The specimen sequenced was peripheral blood. The CDR3 DNA sequence: TGTGCCAGCAGCCTCCAGACAGGGTCGGACCTCCACTTT. Translated, it gives CASSLQTGSDLHF.